The 25 T cell receptor beta chains presented below share a single source sample, sequenced in a study of Graves' ophthalmopathy and Graves' hyperthyroidism. RNA served as the template for amplifying TCR beta CDR3 regions. HTBI primers were employed in first-round RT-PCR, then a second-round multiplex PCR followed. Each CDR3 protein is one row after TCRdb ran MiXCR on the multiplex PCR reads. The sample has under 400,000 distinct CDR3 sequences, 15% to 20% seen once; the top ten hold more than 9%. The sequenced material came from peripheral blood. These receptors were collected from an adult man with Graves' ophthalmopathy.

This clonotype has at least ten counts. The chain has TRBV20-1 and TRBJ1-5; TRBD1 might be the D (6 bases). Germline V gene sequence: CDR1 DFQATT, CDR2 SNEGSKA (reference sequence). This CDR3 comprises 13 residues. The V end lost 0 bases, the J end lost 5 bases, and 8 bases lay between the germline ends. The CDR3 DNA is TGCAGTGCTAGAGATAAGGGGGATCAGCCCCAGCATTTT. Its translation is CSARDKGDQPQHF.

At least ten counts were recorded for this clonotype. The V gene is TRBV2, the J gene TRBJ1-1; perhaps TRBD1 as D (5 bases). Trimming left V 6 bases short and J 1 base short, with 12 bases between. Germline CDR1 SNHLY, CDR2 FYNNEI. This CDR3 contains 14 residues. The CDR3 sequence: CASRWGRPNTEAFF. The CDR3 DNA reads TGTGCCAGCAGGTGGGGCAGGCCGAACACTGAAGCTTTCTTT.

This clonotype was counted many times. The chain couples TRBV20-1 to TRBJ2-7; D is unclear. The CDR3 totals 16 residues. Germline V lookup: CDR1 DFQATT, CDR2 SNEGSKA (reference sequence). The V end was cut by 3 bases, the J end by 0 bases, with 18 bases between. CDR3 loop: CSASISGQQSSYEQYF. CDR3 nucleotide sequence: TGCAGTGCTAGTATTTCAGGCCAACAGAGCTCCTACGAGCAGTACTTC.

This clonotype has just a few counts. V and J are TRBV7-8 and TRBJ2-5; D ambiguous. Trimming shortened V by 1 base and J by 1 base, and 13 bases separated the two germline ends. The length of the CDR3 is 16 residues. Germline V gene sequence: CDR1 SGHVS, CDR2 FQNEAQ. The CDR3 bases are TGTGCCAGCAGCTTAGTTTTCGGGTCACCCCAAGAGACCCAGTACTTC. It specifies CASSLVFGSPQETQYF.

This clonotype has ten or more counts. The rearrangement uses TRBV7-8 and TRBJ1-1; D possibly corresponds to TRBD1 (5 bases). V gave up 0 bases and J gave up 6 bases, with 11 bases separating them. This CDR3 has 14 residues. Germline CDR1 is SGHVS and CDR2 is FQNEAQ. CDR3 nucleotide sequence: TGTGCCAGCAGCTTAGCCCCAGGGTGGCCTGAAGCTTTCTTT. Translation: CASSLAPGWPEAFF.

V is TRBV5-1 and J is TRBJ1-6; 7 bases are a match to TRBD1. Germline-derived CDR1 and CDR2 are SGHRS and YFSETQ. V dropped 3 bases and J dropped 7; count of bases not matched to a gene: 4. This CDR3 spans 14 amino acids. The CDR3 nucleotides are TGCGCCAGCAGCTGGGACAGCGGAAATTCACCCCTCCACTTT. This gives the protein CASSWDSGNSPLHF.

This clonotype was found many times. The chain uses TRBV6-1 and TRBJ1-5; no definite D call. With 1 base removed from V and 6 bases from J, the gap between germline ends came to 13 bases. Germline V gene data show CDR1 as MNHNS and CDR2 as SASEGT. This CDR3 has 15 amino acids. Here the CDR3 reads CASSEVWASVQPQHF. CDR3 in DNA: TGTGCCAGCAGTGAAGTGTGGGCGTCGGTTCAGCCCCAGCATTTT.

This clonotype was counted many times. This chain links TRBV12-3 or TRBV12-4 with TRBJ1-2; TRBD1 is a possible D gene (6 bases). This CDR3 contains 13 residues. V was shortened by 8 bases and J by 1 base, with 11 bases between the two germline ends. CDR3 nucleotide sequence: TGTGCCAGCGAACGGACAGATAACTATGGCTACACCTTC. Amino acids: CASERTDNYGYTF.

This clonotype was seen many times. V and J are TRBV6-2 or TRBV6-3 and TRBJ2-6; 9 bases match TRBD1. Germline V gene lookup returns CDR1 MNHEY and CDR2 SVGEGT. CDR3 size: 19 residues. V trimming: 1 base; J trimming: 0 bases; junction bases outside the gene matches: 7. The CDR3 coding sequence is TGTGCCAGCAGTTACTTGACCGGGACAGGGAGCTCTGGGGCCAACGTCCTGACTTTC. This sequence encodes CASSYLTGTGSSGANVLTF.

This clonotype was picked up many times. A read error may explain this, as a much larger clone is one base away. Written as DNA, the CDR3 is TGCAGTGCTAGAGATATACGGGGGTTGCAGCCCCAGCATTTT. Encoded protein: CSARDIRGLQPQHF. V usage is TRBV20-1 and J usage is TRBJ1-5; tentatively, D is TRBD1 (5 bases). This CDR3 contains 14 residues. The germline gives CDR1 DFQATT, CDR2 SNEGSKA (reference sequence). The V end lost 0 bases, the J end lost 7 bases, and 13 bases lay between the germline ends.

The table lists this clonotype with many counts. The chain combines TRBV30 with TRBJ1-5; 11 bases match TRBD1. Germline values: CDR1 GTSNPN, CDR2 SVGIG (reference sequence). V gave up 7 bases and J gave up 10 bases; unmatched junction bases: 12. The CDR3 is made up of 14 amino acids. The CDR3, as DNA: TGTGCCTCGGAGGGACAGGGGGGAGTGGGACCCCAGCATTTT. This translates into CASEGQGGVGPQHF.

V usage is TRBV6-1 and J usage is TRBJ1-1; perhaps TRBD1 as D (5 bases). Per the germline V gene, CDR1 is MNHNS and CDR2 is SASEGT. Trimming removed 6 bases from V and 6 bases from J, with 11 bases in between. The CDR3 contains 12 residues. The DNA for the CDR3 is TGTGCCAGCAGGTCCGGAGGGGCTGAAGCTTTCTTT. Translated: CASRSGGAEAFF.

This clonotype occurred many times. The gene calls are TRBV2 and TRBJ1-1; D is uncertain. V lost 6 bases and J 0 bases, leaving 8 bases between the germline ends. The CDR3 has 13 amino acids. Germline CDR1 and CDR2: SNHLY and FYNNEI. For the CDR3, the DNA is TGTGCCAGCAGGGAGATAATGAACACTGAAGCTTTCTTT. This codes for CASREIMNTEAFF.

This clonotype was recorded many times. This chain connects TRBV20-1 to TRBJ1-1, with unresolved D. The ends were cut back, 4 bases at V and 3 bases at J, with 6 bases in the middle. CDR3 length equals 11 residues. Germline V gene sequence: CDR1 DFQATT, CDR2 SNEGSKA (reference sequence). The CDR3 protein is CSATGDTEAFF. CDR3 nucleotide sequence: TGCAGTGCTACGGGTGACACTGAAGCTTTCTTT.

This clonotype was counted at least ten times. V usage is TRBV28 and J usage is TRBJ1-2; tentatively, D is TRBD1 (6 bases). With 8 bases removed from V and 4 bases from J, the gap between germline ends came to 23 bases. Germline values: CDR1 MDHEN, CDR2 SYDVKM. This CDR3 contains 16 residues. In DNA form, the CDR3 reads TGTGCCAGCGGGGGCCCGGGCCAGTCATTAATCTATGGCTACACCTTC. Its protein is CASGGPGQSLIYGYTF.

J is TRBJ1-2 and V is TRBV30; no reliable D call. The germline V gene encodes CDR1 GTSNPN and CDR2 SVGIG (reference sequence). CDR3 length: 13 residues. V lost 5 bases and J 3 bases, leaving 13 bases between the germline ends. Here the CDR3 reads CAWGSGNYYGYTF. DNA of the CDR3: TGTGCCTGGGGCTCCGGGAATTACTATGGCTACACCTTC.

CDR3 sequence (DNA): TGTGCCAGCAGTTACCGACGGGACAGGGGCTCCTATGGGAATTCACCCCTCCACTTT. Amino acids: CASSYRRDRGSYGNSPLHF. The V and J genes are TRBV6-2 or TRBV6-3 and TRBJ1-6, with TRBD1 matching over 10 bases. This CDR3 comprises 19 residues. V dropped 2 bases and J dropped 7; count of bases not matched to a gene: 14. Looked up from germline, CDR1 is MNHEY and CDR2 is SVGEGT.

This clonotype was seen at least ten times. The J gene is TRBJ2-7, the V gene TRBV3-1, with D maybe TRBD2 (5 bases). The CDR3 length is 15 residues. V was trimmed by 6 bases and J by 0 bases, leaving 15 bases between them. CDR1 is LGHDT and CDR2 is YNNKEL in the germline V gene (reference sequence). CDR3 nucleotides: TGTGCCAGCAGGGGCAGGACTGCCGCCTCCTACGAGCAGTACTTC. Its translation: CASRGRTAASYEQYF.

At least ten counts were recorded for this clonotype. Compared with germline, one end of the junction differs, possibly owing to a read error. The chain employs TRBV7-7 and TRBJ1-6; D is unresolved. CDR1 and CDR2 from the germline V gene are SSHAT and FNYEAQ (reference sequence). The CDR3 runs to 13 residues. The CDR3 region has the DNA TGTGCTAGCAGCTTAGACTGGGGTTCACCCCTCCACTTT. Its protein product is CASSLDWGSPLHF.

This clonotype was recorded many times. The chain has TRBV12-3 or TRBV12-4 and TRBJ1-3, with D perhaps TRBD1 (5 bases). The length of the CDR3 is 15 residues. V lost 6 bases and J 0 bases, leaving 12 bases between the germline ends. Here the CDR3 reads CASSDGTSSGNTIYF. The CDR3 nucleotides read TGTGCCAGCAGCGACGGGACTTCCTCTGGAAACACCATATATTTT.

Many counts were recorded for this clonotype. This chain links TRBV6-5 with TRBJ1-1, with D perhaps TRBD1 (6 bases). Germline-derived CDR1 and CDR2 are MNHEY and SVGAGI. This CDR3 contains 15 residues. V was pared by 4 bases and J by 0 bases, with 12 bases between. CDR3 amino acids: CASSSHRVVNTEAFF. CDR3 DNA: TGTGCCAGCAGTTCCCACAGGGTGGTGAACACTGAAGCTTTCTTT.

This clonotype has a count of ten or more. This sequence joins TRBV11-2 and TRBJ2-7; D is uncertain. Trimming stripped 1 base from V and 3 bases from J, with 13 bases between. The CDR3 is 15 residues long. Germline CDR1 is SGHAT and CDR2 is FQNNGV. The CDR3 loop reads CASSLGRTAYYEQYF. The DNA for the CDR3 is TGTGCCAGCAGCTTAGGACGTACCGCCTACTACGAGCAGTACTTC.

This clonotype was observed many times. The J gene is TRBJ1-2, the V gene TRBV10-3; 7 positions agree with TRBD1. Looked up from germline, CDR1 is ENHRY and CDR2 is SYGVKD. The CDR3 consists of 14 residues. Losses at the gene ends were 8 bases for V and 2 bases for J; bases not matched to a gene: 8. The DNA of the CDR3 is TGTGCCATCGGCGACAGGGCGCGCAACTATGGCTACACCTTC. Translation gives CAIGDRARNYGYTF.

This clonotype was seen many times. The gene calls are TRBV12-5 and TRBJ1-1; 8 bases align to TRBD1. Germline V CDR1 and CDR2: LGHNT, FRNRAP. CDR3 length: 14 amino acids. The V segment lost 2 bases and the J segment 7 bases; nucleotides outside the gene matches: 6. In nucleotides, the CDR3 is TGTGCTAGTGGTTTGACAGGACAGGGTGGTGAAGCTTTCTTT. Residues: CASGLTGQGGEAFF.

The chain carries TRBV28 and TRBJ2-3; D unclear. Trimming left V 3 bases short and J 4 bases short, with 5 bases between. Germline values: CDR1 MDHEN, CDR2 SYDVKM. The length of the CDR3 is 12 residues. CDR3 nucleotide sequence: TGTGCCAGCAGTTTCCCCTCAGATACGCAGTATTTT. This translates into CASSFPSDTQYF.